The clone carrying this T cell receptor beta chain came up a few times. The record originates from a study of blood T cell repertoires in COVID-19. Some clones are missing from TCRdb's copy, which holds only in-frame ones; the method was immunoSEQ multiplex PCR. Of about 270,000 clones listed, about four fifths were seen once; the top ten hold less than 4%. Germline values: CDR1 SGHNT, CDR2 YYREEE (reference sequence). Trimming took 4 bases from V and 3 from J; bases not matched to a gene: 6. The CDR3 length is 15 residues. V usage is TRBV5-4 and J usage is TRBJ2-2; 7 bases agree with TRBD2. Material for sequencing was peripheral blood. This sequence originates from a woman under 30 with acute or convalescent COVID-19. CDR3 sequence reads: CASSGRELDTGELFF. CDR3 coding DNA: TGTGCCAGCAGCGGGAGGGAGTTGGACACCGGGGAGCTGTTTTTT.